This T cell receptor (beta chain) came from a study of spatial heterogeneity in lung cancer. The overall study: Mean representation of each unique TCR and UMI combination in the raw reads exceeded nine occurrences.

Concerning this clonotype: Its antigen is not known.

Broader study findings: Follow-up blood showed ubiquitous expanded tumor TCRs less than blood at resection did.

The CDR3 is made up of 16 amino acids. CDR1 and CDR2 from the germline V gene are SGDLS and YYNGEE. Trimming stripped 4 bases from V and 2 bases from J, with 19 bases between. TCRdb itself ran the 5' RACE reads through MiXCR, one entry per CDR3 protein. Of 40,000 to 55,000 distinct CDR3 sequences in the sample, around 15% were seen once. Time point denoted: sample taken at primary tumor resection. Frozen PBMC, nontumor lung or tumor provided whole RNA, which was sequenced unsorted. The donors, about 78 patients with untreated early-stage non-small cell lung cancer, provided the samples. The starting material was PBMCs, obtained at surgery. The clonotype comes from a male donor with early-stage non-small cell lung cancer. The chain links TRBV9 to TRBJ2-7; D perhaps matches TRBD2 (5 bases). The CDR3 spells CASSPTLSSATYEQYF. CDR3 DNA sequence: TGTGCCAGCAGCCCTACCTTGAGTAGCGCGACCTACGAGCAGTACTTC.